One sample yielded the 24 T cell receptor beta chains listed below, sequenced in a study of tumor-infiltrating lymphocytes in primary liver carcinoma. Production of TCR beta cDNA used roughly 480 ng total RNA together with a constant-region primer. A slightly modified ARM-PCR protocol with three nested multiplex PCR rounds produced these TCR beta libraries. Primers for the first two PCR rounds were TRBV1-TRBV30 forward primers and a C-beta reverse primer (approximately 9 cycles per round). Via MiXCR, TCRdb re-called the multiplex PCR reads, giving one row per CDR3 protein. The sample shows 250,000 to 400,000 distinct CDR3 sequences, 65% of them seen only once. The researchers obtained blood RNA from unsorted whole blood and also extracted germline DNA. Sequenced: peripheral blood. These receptors all come from a man aged 40-49 years with primary liver carcinoma and hepatitis B virus infection.

J is TRBJ2-1 and V is TRBV5-1; 12 bases agree with TRBD1. Germline trimming cut 4 bases from V and 5 bases from J; bases unmatched to any gene: 4. The CDR3 is made up of 15 amino acids. Per germline, CDR1 SGHRS and CDR2 YFSETQ. This CDR3 reads CASSPGQGAHNEQFF. The CDR3 DNA is TGCGCCAGCAGCCCGGGACAGGGGGCCCACAATGAGCAGTTCTTC.

This chain joins TRBV12-3 or TRBV12-4 and TRBJ1-2; a weak D match, TRBD1 (5 bases). Trimming stripped 8 bases from V and 3 bases from J, with 19 bases between. The CDR3 extends over 15 amino acids. The CDR3 DNA sequence: TGTGCCAGCGGTCTACTCTCCGGGACGGACTATGGCTACACCTTC. Its protein is CASGLLSGTDYGYTF.

At least ten counts were recorded for this clonotype. The V and J genes are TRBV7-8 and TRBJ2-3; TRBD2 might be the D (6 bases). Trimming shortened V by 0 bases and J by 7 bases, and 11 bases separated the two germline ends. Germline V lookup: CDR1 SGHVS, CDR2 FQNEAQ. CDR3 length equals 14 residues. CDR3 region: CASSLAGTANTQYF. The CDR3, as DNA: TGTGCCAGCAGCTTAGCGGGGACTGCCAATACGCAGTATTTT.

To note about this clonotype: This sequence may be a read error, since a much larger clone differs from it by one base. J is TRBJ2-1 and V is TRBV29-1; 8 bases agree with TRBD2. The germline V gene has CDR1 SQVTM and CDR2 ANQGSEA. With 0 bases clipped from V and 8 bases from J, the junction kept 9 bases outside the gene matches. CDR3 length: 15 amino acids. Written as DNA, the CDR3 is TGCAGCGTTGAAGACACTAACGGGAGGGATTATGAGCAGTTCTTC. Protein: CSVEDTNGRDYEQFF.

Comments on this clonotype: At one of its ends the junction is not consistent with the germline gene, which may arise from a read error. This chain uses TRBV4-3 with TRBJ1-2; D may be TRBD1 (6 bases). Germline loops: CDR1 LGHNA, CDR2 YSLEER. The CDR3 totals 16 residues. CDR3 residues: CANSQESFGGHSGCTF. CDR3 bases: TGCGCCAACAGCCAAGAGTCCTTCGGGGGGCACTCGGGCTGCACCTTC.

A remark on this clonotype: One end of the junction does not line up with germline, which may come from a read error. The chain recombines TRBV11-1 with TRBJ1-1, with D unresolved. The CDR3 is made up of 12 amino acids. CDR1 is SGHAT and CDR2 is FQDESV in the germline V gene (reference sequence). In nucleotides, the CDR3 is TGTGCCAGCAGCTCGAGCGGCGGTGAAGCTATCTTT. Translating it yields CASSSSGGEAIF.

This clonotype was counted only a few times. J is TRBJ1-1 and V is TRBV5-4, with D possibly TRBD1 on 6 matching bases. Germline-derived CDR1 and CDR2 are SGHNT and YYREEE (reference sequence). This CDR3 contains 12 residues. With 3 bases removed from V and 8 bases from J, the gap between germline ends came to 11 bases. CDR3 bases: TGTGCCAGCAGCTGGGATCAGGGGGAAGCTTTCTTT. Translation gives CASSWDQGEAFF.

This clonotype occurred a few times. The rearrangement uses TRBV29-1 and TRBJ2-7; D might be TRBD2 (5 bases). CDR3 size: 13 residues. Germline V lookup: CDR1 SQVTM, CDR2 ANQGSEA. V was cut by 7 bases and J by 7 bases, with 20 bases left in between. The CDR3 loop reads CSAGGRPLGEQYF. Written as DNA, the CDR3 is TGCAGCGCCGGAGGTCGCCCGCTGGGAGAGCAGTACTTC.

At least ten counts were recorded for this clonotype. The chain couples TRBV6-5 to TRBJ2-1; 10 nucleotides line up with TRBD2. With V trimmed by 5 bases and J by 10 bases, 2 bases remained unmatched. Per the germline V gene, CDR1 is MNHEY and CDR2 is SVGAGI. The CDR3 runs 12 residues. The CDR3 DNA reads as TGTGCCAGCAGTCCTAGCGGGAGAGAGCAGTTCTTC. Its translation is CASSPSGREQFF.

This clonotype occurred many times. The CDR3 here is CASSYVPLPGELFF. In DNA form, the CDR3 reads TGTGCCAGCAGTTACGTACCGCTTCCCGGGGAGCTGTTTTTT. The chain combines TRBV6-2 or TRBV6-3 with TRBJ2-2, with unresolved D. Germline lookup yields CDR1 MNHEY and CDR2 SVGEGT. Between the trimmed V and J ends, which lost 2 bases and 6 bases, there was a span of 10 bases. The CDR3 loop spans 14 amino acids.

The chain carries TRBV11-2 and TRBJ1-1; 8 nucleotides match TRBD1. CDR3 length: 18 residues. After removal of 4 bases from V and 3 bases from J, the junction contained 16 bases not matched to a gene. Per the germline V gene, CDR1 is SGHAT and CDR2 is FQNNGV. CDR3 in DNA: TGTGCCAGCAGCTCATCCTGGACAGGGAGGGCGAGGGACACTGAAGCTTTCTTT. Its protein product is CASSSSWTGRARDTEAFF.

Remarks on this clonotype: One junction end disagrees with the germline gene, perhaps due to a read error. The rearrangement links TRBV4-3 to TRBJ1-1; D is unresolved. This CDR3 spans 19 amino acids. Looked up from germline, CDR1 is LGHNA and CDR2 is YSLEER. The CDR3 here is CAGSQDKWAPRTFRLGAFF. CDR3 bases: TGCGCCGGCAGCCAAGATAAATGGGCCCCGAGGACTTTCCGGCTGGGAGCTTTCTTT.

There are a few counts of this clonotype. The genes are TRBV5-1 and TRBJ2-1; a possible D gene is TRBD2 (6 bases). The V gene lost 0 bases and the J gene lost 0 bases, with 7 bases spanning the gap. Germline CDR1 reads SGHRS; CDR2 reads YFSETQ. The CDR3 is made up of 15 amino acids. CDR3 residues: CASSLAGDSYNEQFF. In DNA, the CDR3 is TGCGCCAGCAGCTTGGCGGGGGACTCCTACAATGAGCAGTTCTTC.

Concerning this clonotype: The junction departs from the called germline gene at one end, perhaps through a read error. This sequence joins TRBV11-1 and TRBJ2-5, with D possibly matching TRBD2 (5 bases). CDR1 and CDR2 (germline): SGHAT, FQDESV (reference sequence). The CDR3 loop spans 13 amino acids. This CDR3 reads CANSPSILGSQYF. Written as DNA, the CDR3 is TGTGCCAACAGCCCCTCAATACTGGGGAGCCAGTACTTC.

This clonotype was picked up many times. The chain links TRBV6-2 or TRBV6-3 to TRBJ2-1; 11 bases align to TRBD2. CDR1 is MNHEY and CDR2 is SVGEGT in the germline V gene. The trim removed 6 bases at V and 9 bases at J, leaving 4 bases unmatched. The CDR3 contains 13 residues. Here the CDR3 DNA reads TGTGCCAGCAGGACTAGCGGGATCGGTGAGCAGTTCTTC. It codes for CASRTSGIGEQFF.

The CDR3 spells CASSQRFGSRGRNQPQHF. The DNA for the CDR3 is TGCGCCAGCAGCCAACGGTTTGGTAGCAGGGGGCGTAATCAGCCCCAGCATTTT. The chain joins TRBV4-1 to TRBJ1-5, with 8 bases aligning to TRBD1. CDR3 size: 18 residues. In germline, CDR1 is MGHRA, CDR2 YSYEKL. V was pared by 2 bases and J by 4 bases, with 13 bases of the junction left unmatched.

The rearrangement uses TRBV6-2 or TRBV6-3 and TRBJ2-7; 8 bases agree with TRBD2. The CDR3 is 15 residues long. With 6 bases clipped from V and 0 bases from J, the junction kept 7 bases outside the gene matches. CDR1 MNHEY and CDR2 SVGEGT come from the germline V gene. The CDR3, as DNA: TGTGCCAGCAGCCGGGGGGGAGCCGACTCCTACGAGCAGTACTTC. Protein: CASSRGGADSYEQYF.

As for this clonotype: Just one base apart from a much larger clone, this may be a read error. V usage is TRBV6-1 and J usage is TRBJ2-2; perhaps TRBD2 as D (6 bases). The germline V gene encodes CDR1 MNHNS and CDR2 SASEGT. Trimming removed 8 bases at V and 0 bases at J, with 13 bases between. CDR3 length: 15 residues. The CDR3, as DNA: TGTGCCAGCGTTGCCGGGACTTCGAACACCGGGGAGCTGTTTTTT. Protein sequence: CASVAGTSNTGELFF.

Concerning this clonotype itself: As the CDR3 is not closed by the conserved phenylalanine or tryptophan, this likely results from a read error. The rearrangement links TRBV6-6 to TRBJ2-7; D is possibly TRBD1 (7 bases). V shed 3 bases and J shed 5 bases, with 17 bases lying between them. The CDR3 length is 15 residues. CDR1 and CDR2 (germline): MNHNY, SVGAGI (reference sequence). The CDR3 DNA reads as TGTGCCAGCAGTTATGGTGCAGGGGGGAAAAACGAGCAGTACTAC. Translating it yields CASSYGAGGKNEQYY.

Regarding this clonotype: A much larger clone differs by one base, so this may be a read error. V is TRBV6-6 and J is TRBJ2-7, with unresolved D. The CDR3 sequence is 13 residues long. Germline loops: CDR1 MNHNY, CDR2 SVGAGI (reference sequence). CDR3 DNA sequence: TGTGCCACCGTACCCCCGGAACGCTACGAGCGGTACTTC. Translation: CATVPPERYERYF.

This clonotype showed up just a few times. A read error may be the cause here, since a much bigger clone is one base away. Without the conserved terminal phenylalanine or tryptophan, this CDR3 likely stems from a read error. The V call is TRBV29-1, the J call TRBJ2-2; a weak D match, TRBD1 (5 bases). This CDR3 is built from 13 residues. The germline V gene has CDR1 SQVTM and CDR2 ANQGSEA. Trimming stripped 4 bases from V and 5 bases from J, with 11 bases between. In DNA, the CDR3 is TGCAGCGTTGCTAGTCAGGGAACCGGGGAGCTGTTTCTT. Its protein is CSVASQGTGELFL.

About this clonotype itself: This CDR3 is missing its conserved last phenylalanine or tryptophan, likely due to a read error. The DNA is left out, because the CDR3 cannot be placed on it with certainty; the CDR3 is given as TCRdb lists it. The chain recombines TRBV29-1 with TRBJ2-7. The CDR3 length is 11 residues, termini included. The germline CDR1 and CDR2 sequences are SQVTM and ANQGSEA. The CDR3 sequence: CSIEDYDSVVI.

The V call is TRBV5-1, the J call TRBJ2-7, with TRBD2 matching over 7 bases. This CDR3 comprises 14 residues. J was trimmed by 2 bases and V by 4 bases; bases with no gene match: 6. Germline V gives CDR1 SGHRS, CDR2 YFSETQ. The CDR3 reads CASSPLAHTYEQYF. The CDR3 nucleotides read TGCGCCAGCAGCCCACTAGCGCATACCTACGAGCAGTACTTC.

About this clonotype itself: This may come from a read error, since a much larger clone is one base off. The chain carries TRBV12-3 or TRBV12-4 and TRBJ1-2; maybe TRBD1 (6 bases). The CDR3 extends over 13 amino acids. The CDR3 sequence: CTSSWTEQYGYTF. The CDR3, as DNA: TGTACCAGCAGTTGGACAGAGCAGTATGGCTACACCTTC.